A selection of T cell receptor beta chains follows, all from one sample in a study of cytomegalovirus exposure and HLA in healthy donors. The repertoire was sequenced with immunoSEQ multiplex PCR; TCRdb's copy has only in-frame clones and lacks some. The data show some 200,000 clones, 70% to 80% seen once. The sample was PBMCs. The source of these receptors is a male donor in good health and CMV-seropositive. Each CDR3 is given without its conserved first and last residue. The D gene is left open where the match is weak.

d_gene: .
j_gene: TRBJ2-5
v_gene: TRBV30
len: 12
CDR3aa: AWSPLTAQETQY

d_gene: .
j_gene: TRBJ1-2
v_gene: TRBV9
len: 12
CDR3aa: ASSVDQGDYGYT

d_gene: .
j_gene: TRBJ1-2
v_gene: TRBV28
len: 13
CDR3aa: ASSPLNRDEGGYT

d_gene: .
j_gene: TRBJ1-3
v_gene: TRBV5-3
len: 12
CDR3aa: ARSPRHRQGTIY

d_gene: .
j_gene: TRBJ1-6
v_gene: TRBV28
len: 11
CDR3aa: ASSLGNTSPLH

d_gene: .
j_gene: TRBJ1-3
v_gene: TRBV28
len: 10
CDR3aa: ASSSGGNTIY

d_gene: TRBD1
j_gene: TRBJ1-1
v_gene: TRBV18
len: 11
CDR3aa: ASSRQGRTEAF

d_gene: TRBD1
j_gene: TRBJ2-7
v_gene: TRBV11-2
len: 13
CDR3aa: ASSFPLDRGGEQY

d_gene: TRBD1
j_gene: TRBJ1-6
v_gene: TRBV18
len: 13
CDR3aa: ASSPLGTGNSPLH

d_gene: .
j_gene: TRBJ1-5
v_gene: TRBV19
len: 13
CDR3aa: ASTTPGVGNQPQH

d_gene: TRBD1
j_gene: TRBJ1-4
v_gene: TRBV19
len: 13
CDR3aa: ASTPGTGGNEKLF

d_gene: .
j_gene: TRBJ1-2
v_gene: TRBV7-2
len: 14
CDR3aa: ASSSSRREGNYGYT

d_gene: .
j_gene: TRBJ1-6
v_gene: TRBV9
len: 12
CDR3aa: ASSVAGEESPLH

d_gene: .
j_gene: TRBJ1-2
v_gene: TRBV4-2
len: 14
CDR3aa: ASSGIFDSLNYGYT

d_gene: TRBD2
j_gene: TRBJ2-3
v_gene: TRBV7-2
len: 15
CDR3aa: ASSRPLAGVGTDTQY

d_gene: TRBD2
j_gene: TRBJ2-5
v_gene: TRBV6-5
len: 12
CDR3aa: ASSLAGGQETQY

d_gene: TRBD2
j_gene: TRBJ2-3
v_gene: TRBV11-3
len: 14
CDR3aa: ASSRRGERGTDTQY

d_gene: TRBD1
j_gene: TRBJ2-5
v_gene: TRBV5-1
len: 13
CDR3aa: ASSSPDRGAETQY

d_gene: TRBD1
j_gene: TRBJ1-5
v_gene: TRBV19
len: 12
CDR3aa: ASNRQGAIQPQH

d_gene: .
j_gene: TRBJ2-3
v_gene: TRBV11-1
len: 13
CDR3aa: ASSQTAQTTDTQY

d_gene: .
j_gene: TRBJ1-1
v_gene: TRBV10-3
len: 11
CDR3aa: ATRGQLNTEAF

d_gene: TRBD1
j_gene: TRBJ1-2
v_gene: TRBV4-3
len: 13
CDR3aa: ASSQETGVNYGYT

d_gene: .
j_gene: TRBJ2-7
v_gene: TRBV18
len: 12
CDR3aa: ASTNRDWGYEQY

d_gene: TRBD2
j_gene: TRBJ2-3
v_gene: TRBV29-1
len: 13
CDR3aa: SLRRLAGVPDTQY

d_gene: .
j_gene: TRBJ2-5
v_gene: TRBV6-6
len: 12
CDR3aa: ASSYSARKETQY

d_gene: .
j_gene: TRBJ1-5
v_gene: TRBV5-6
len: 11
CDR3aa: ASSLSSNQPQH

d_gene: TRBD2
j_gene: TRBJ2-5
v_gene: TRBV5-4
len: 14
CDR3aa: ASSLAPGRGEETQY

d_gene: TRBD1
j_gene: TRBJ1-2
v_gene: TRBV4-3
len: 11
CDR3aa: ASSGQGASGYT

d_gene: .
j_gene: TRBJ2-7
v_gene: TRBV7-2
len: 10
CDR3aa: ASSLLTYEQY

d_gene: .
j_gene: TRBJ2-3
v_gene: TRBV29-1
len: 11
CDR3aa: SSSRRTTDTQY

d_gene: TRBD1
j_gene: TRBJ2-5
v_gene: TRBV12-5
len: 14
CDR3aa: ASGLVLGQGGETQY

d_gene: .
j_gene: TRBJ1-5
v_gene: TRBV30
len: 15
CDR3aa: AWSVWGLNYSNQPQH

d_gene: TRBD2
j_gene: TRBJ2-3
v_gene: TRBV5-6
len: 15
CDR3aa: ASSSPTGRGGADTQY

d_gene: TRBD2
j_gene: TRBJ2-1
v_gene: TRBV7-3
len: 13
CDR3aa: ASSHRGDVYNEQF

d_gene: TRBD2
j_gene: TRBJ2-3
v_gene: TRBV7-9
len: 14
CDR3aa: ASSLGLAGRTDTQY

d_gene: TRBD2
j_gene: TRBJ2-7
v_gene: TRBV27
len: 13
CDR3aa: ASTPFGGRAYEQY

d_gene: TRBD2
j_gene: TRBJ2-2
v_gene: TRBV10-3
len: 15
CDR3aa: AISGASGTFITGELF

d_gene: TRBD1
j_gene: TRBJ1-2
v_gene: TRBV5-4
len: 11
CDR3aa: ATRVGTGDVYT

d_gene: TRBD2
j_gene: TRBJ2-5
v_gene: TRBV11-3
len: 13
CDR3aa: ASSDDSGGWETQY

d_gene: TRBD2
j_gene: TRBJ2-1
v_gene: TRBV4-3
len: 16
CDR3aa: ASSQDSGASGSWYEQF